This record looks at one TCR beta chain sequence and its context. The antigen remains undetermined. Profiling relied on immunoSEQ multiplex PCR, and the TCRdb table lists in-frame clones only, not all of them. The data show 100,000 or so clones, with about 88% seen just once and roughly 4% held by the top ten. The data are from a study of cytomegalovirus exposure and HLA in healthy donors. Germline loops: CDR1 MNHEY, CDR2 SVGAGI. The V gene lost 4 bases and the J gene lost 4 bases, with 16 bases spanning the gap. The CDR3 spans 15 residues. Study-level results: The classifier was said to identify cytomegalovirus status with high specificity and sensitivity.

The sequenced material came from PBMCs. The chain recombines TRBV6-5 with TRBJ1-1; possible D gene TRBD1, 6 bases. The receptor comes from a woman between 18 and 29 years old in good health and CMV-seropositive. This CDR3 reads CASSSPGGRSTEAFF. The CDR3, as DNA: TGTGCCAGCAGTTCCCCTGGGGGCAGGAGCACTGAAGCTTTCTTT.